This section outlines one T cell receptor beta chain sequence together with its context. A second PCR of 7 to 11 cycles used a sample-barcoded 5' primer and a J-beta primer mix. One entry per CDR3 protein results from TCRdb running MiXCR on the 5' RACE reads. The sample has under 1,100,000 distinct CDR3 sequences; 20% to 25% are singletons. These data are taken from a study of blood T cells in healthy people across ages. The V gene's germline CDR1 is SGHTA and CDR2 FQGNSA. This CDR3 is 13 amino acids long. The donors, aged 6 to 90, were healthy Caucasians from Russia. Separately, the same data were catalogued under a study of T cells of mothers and their children. This second study says: Extracted RNA, in its entirety, went into cDNA synthesis at around 1.5 ug per 15 ul. The TCR beta CDR3 read count exceeded 10 million for each mother and was 2.5 million to 3 million for each child. Mothers and children who were related shared slightly more overlap than unrelated pairs, but not significantly more.

This sequence originates from a girl aged 2 to 9 in good health. Sequenced material: blood. The chain carries TRBV7-2 and TRBJ2-5; 8 nucleotides agree with TRBD2. The J call is in doubt because the DNA end fits TRBJ2-1 better. The CDR3 DNA reads as TGTGCCAGCAGCTCGTCTACTAGCGGCGAGCAGTTCTTC. Translated: CASSSSTSGEQFF.